Included here is one T cell receptor (beta chain) sequence, with context. Its antigen is not known. This beta chain is a stray sequence in a library constructed for alpha chains; its clone size is not meaningful. MiXCR was run by TCRdb on the 5' RACE reads, yielding one entry per CDR3 protein. The listing records around 15 distinct CDR3 sequences. Study observations and caveats: Tumor-infiltrating Treg TCR alpha and beta sequences overlapped most with tumor naive CD4+ T cells, then blood naive.

Treg sorting used a CD4+CD25+CD127-/low gate. The length of the CDR3 is 15 residues. Germline-derived CDR1 and CDR2 are DFQATT and SNEGSKA (reference sequence). The ends were cut back, 5 bases at V and 6 bases at J, with 20 bases in the middle. Specimen: tumor-infiltrating Tregs sorted from the breast tumor. This TCR derives from a female donor with breast cancer. This chain joins TRBV20-1 and TRBJ2-4, with D perhaps given as TRBD1 or TRBD2 (6 bases each). The CDR3 region is CSAPFRGGLGNIQYF. CDR3 bases: TGCAGTGCTCCTTTCCGAGGGGGGCTAGGAAACATTCAGTACTTC.